The T cell receptor (beta chain) under discussion was sequenced for a study of blood T cell repertoires in COVID-19. Whole-study context: Samples of COVID-19 (acute and convalescent) were obtained from the United States, Italy and Spain.

Generated by immunoSEQ multiplex PCR, the TCRdb table keeps only in-frame clones and is missing some. The sample shows some 150,000 clones, approximately 84% of them seen only once. The V and J ends lost 6 bases and 11 bases respectively, with 19 bases between them. The CDR3 contains 13 residues. Sequences were obtained from peripheral blood. This sequence was found in a man in his forties or fifties who had recovered from COVID-19. The rearrangement uses TRBV12-3 or TRBV12-4 and TRBJ1-1, with D maybe TRBD1 (6 bases). DNA of the CDR3: TGTGCCAGCAGGTTATTGTACACAGGGATGGCTTTCTTT. This sequence encodes CASRLLYTGMAFF.